The 28 T cell receptor beta chains in this list originate from one sample, sequenced in a study of response to subunit inactivated influenza vaccine. TCRdb re-analysed the RT-PCR reads in MiXCR, keeping a single row per CDR3 protein. The repertoire consists of about 540,000 distinct CDR3 sequences, with roughly 25% occurring once and the leading ten covering approximately 3%. This sample was also put to use in a study of T cells expressing NK-cell markers. From that paper: Researchers built TCR beta cDNA using 5'RACE template switching with UMIs.

The sample consisted of CD4+ T cells sorted from PBMCs, taken about 12 days after vaccination. These receptors were collected from a man aged 50 or older who received an inactivated influenza vaccine.

The chain carries TRBV4-2 and TRBJ2-7; D is perhaps TRBD2 (5 bases). The CDR3 sequence is 16 residues long. From germline, CDR1 is LGHNA and CDR2 YNFKEQ. The ends were cut back, 0 bases at V and 2 bases at J, with 14 bases in the middle. The DNA for the CDR3 is TGTGCCAGCAGCCAAGAGTCACAGCGGCAAGCCTACGAGCAGTACTTC. Translated, it gives CASSQESQRQAYEQYF.

This clonotype was counted between two and nine times. The chain combines TRBV7-3 with TRBJ2-3, with 9 bases that match TRBD1. Germline CDR1 is SGHTA and CDR2 is FQGTGA. V gave up 5 bases and J gave up 14 bases; unmatched junction bases: 11. CDR3 length: 13 residues. The DNA for the CDR3 is TGTGCCAGCAGCCCCAGACAGGGGGGTTTATTGTATTTT. Its translation is CASSPRQGGLLYF.

This clonotype was detected only a few times. The chain couples TRBV30 to TRBJ1-2, with D perhaps TRBD1 (5 bases). With 5 bases removed from V and 2 bases from J, the gap between germline ends came to 15 bases. The CDR3 sequence is 14 residues long. From germline, CDR1 is GTSNPN and CDR2 SVGIG (reference sequence). CDR3 nucleotides: TGTGCCTGGCAACTAAGGGGTCCCAACTATGGCTACACCTTC. It encodes CAWQLRGPNYGYTF.

The sample holds a few counts of this clonotype. The chain recombines TRBV6-5 with TRBJ2-2; TRBD1 agrees at 10 bases. Germline values: CDR1 MNHEY, CDR2 SVGAGI. V was pared by 0 bases and J by 5 bases, with 3 bases of the junction left unmatched. This CDR3 is built from 16 residues. The CDR3 is CASSYSWDRGTGELFF. The CDR3 DNA follows: TGTGCCAGCAGTTACTCGTGGGACAGGGGAACCGGGGAGCTGTTTTTT.

The chain links TRBV7-2 to TRBJ1-2, with TRBD1 matching 11 bases. The CDR3 is made up of 14 amino acids. V lost 5 bases and J lost 8; bases outside the gene matches: 7. Germline CDR1 is SGHTA and CDR2 is FQGNSA. CDR3 region: CASSQAGTGGGYTF. CDR3 sequence (DNA): TGTGCCAGCAGCCAAGCCGGGACAGGGGGAGGCTACACCTTC. Filled out from reference TRBV7-2 and TRBJ1-2, the complete variable domain reads GAGVSQSPSNKVTEKGKDVELRCDPISGHTALYWYRQSLGQGLEFLIYFQGNSAPDKSGLPSDRFSAERTGGSVSTLTIQRTQQEDSAVYLCASSQAGTGGGYTFGSGTRLTVV.

In nucleotides, the CDR3 is TGTGCCAGCAGATCGGTGGGAGGCACAGATACGCAGTATTTT. This translates into CASRSVGGTDTQYF. This chain connects TRBV27 to TRBJ2-3, with D possibly being TRBD2 (5 bases). The CDR3 has 14 amino acids. Germline-derived CDR1 and CDR2 are MNHEY and SMNVEV (reference sequence). The V gene lost 6 bases and the J gene lost 1 base, with 11 bases spanning the gap.

This clonotype has just a few counts. The chain couples TRBV20-1 to TRBJ1-1, with D unclear. The CDR3 totals 11 residues. The germline V gene encodes CDR1 DFQATT and CDR2 SNEGSKA (reference sequence). Trimming pared 6 bases from V and 6 bases from J, leaving 11 bases between. The chain's CDR3 is CSAPSPSEAFF. CDR3 DNA sequence: TGCAGTGCCCCGTCCCCCTCTGAAGCTTTCTTT.

This clonotype was observed a handful of times. The CDR3 here is CASADRRGQPQHF. The CDR3 bases are TGTGCCAGCGCGGACAGGCGAGGTCAGCCCCAGCATTTT. The rearrangement uses TRBV3-1 and TRBJ1-5, with 7 bases identical to TRBD1. The V and J ends lost 8 bases and 6 bases, in that order; junction bases with no gene match: 7. The germline CDR1 and CDR2 sequences are LGHDT and YNNKEL (reference sequence). The CDR3 sequence is 13 residues long.

The J gene is TRBJ1-1, the V gene TRBV28; D is ambiguous. The CDR3 is made up of 15 amino acids. Germline V CDR1 and CDR2: MDHEN, SYDVKM. The V and J ends lost 5 bases and 4 bases respectively, with 17 bases between them. CDR3 amino acids: CASSPPTVAGTEAFF. The CDR3 DNA follows: TGTGCCAGCAGTCCCCCGACGGTGGCGGGCACTGAAGCTTTCTTT.

This chain joins TRBV6-2 or TRBV6-3 and TRBJ2-7; possible D gene TRBD2, 6 bases. Germline V CDR1 and CDR2: MNHEY, SVGEGT. This CDR3 region has 14 residues. The V end was cut by 6 bases, the J end by 1 base, with 13 bases between. The chain's CDR3 is CASRLFSGSYEQYF. The DNA for the CDR3 is TGTGCCAGCAGGCTTTTTAGCGGTTCCTACGAGCAGTACTTC.

This chain uses TRBV9 with TRBJ2-5; 7 nucleotides align to TRBD1. Germline-derived CDR1 and CDR2 are SGDLS and YYNGEE. With 2 bases clipped from V and 7 bases from J, the junction kept 11 bases outside the gene matches. This CDR3 is built from 15 residues. In DNA, the CDR3 is TGTGCCAGCAGCGTGGGAGAGGGGACAGCCGGGACCCAGTACTTC. As protein: CASSVGEGTAGTQYF.

The CDR3 nucleotides are TGCGCCAGCAGCTTCGGGGCCACCGGGGAGCTGTTTTTT. Translated, it gives CASSFGATGELFF. The rearrangement joins TRBV5-1 to TRBJ2-2; TRBD1 or TRBD2 may be the D gene (5 bases each). This CDR3 contains 13 residues. V was shortened by 2 bases and J by 4 bases, with 6 bases between the two germline ends. Germline V gene sequence: CDR1 SGHRS, CDR2 YFSETQ.

This clonotype was seen only a few times. J is TRBJ2-7 and V is TRBV9; 8 bases are a match to TRBD1. CDR3 size: 15 residues. V shed 4 bases and J 2 bases; nucleotides not matched to a gene: 8. Germline CDR1 is SGDLS and CDR2 is YYNGEE. CDR3 in DNA: TGTGCCAGCAGCCCCCGACAGGGGACCACCTACGAGCAGTACTTC. Translation: CASSPRQGTTYEQYF.

The chain uses TRBV5-1 and TRBJ2-7; D might be TRBD1 (5 bases). The CDR3 runs to 15 residues. Trimming cost V 4 bases and J 5 bases, with 19 bases left between them. Germline V gives CDR1 SGHRS, CDR2 YFSETQ. The chain's CDR3 is CASSPGQALTHEQYF. The CDR3 coding sequence is TGCGCCAGCAGCCCCGGACAAGCCTTAACACACGAGCAGTACTTC.

This chain uses TRBV20-1 with TRBJ2-5, with 8 positions matching TRBD2. Losses at the gene ends were 6 bases for V and 2 bases for J; bases not matched to a gene: 8. The CDR3 covers 14 residues. Germline values: CDR1 DFQATT, CDR2 SNEGSKA (reference sequence). In nucleotides, the CDR3 is TGCAGTGCCTTGCTCGGGGGGGGGCAAGAGACCCAGTACTTC. Amino acid sequence: CSALLGGGQETQYF.

This clonotype was seen just once. The rearrangement links TRBV14 to TRBJ2-2; perhaps TRBD2 as D (5 bases). CDR1 is SGHDN and CDR2 is FVKESK in the germline V gene. The CDR3 contains 14 residues. V dropped 0 bases and J dropped 8 bases, with 10 bases sitting between them. The CDR3 DNA reads as TGTGCCAGCAGCCAAGATCGATCGGGAGGGGAGCTGTTTTTT. Translated: CASSQDRSGGELFF. Based on the CDR3 plus reference TRBV14 and TRBJ2-2, the full variable domain is EAGVTQFPSHSVIEKGQTVTLRCDPISGHDNLYWYRRVMGKEIKFLLHFVKESKQDESGMPNNRFLAERTGGTYSTLKVQPAELEDSGVYFCASSQDRSGGELFFGEGSRLTVL.

The chain has TRBV7-6 and TRBJ2-7; D is tentatively TRBD1 or TRBD2 (5 bases each). Germline V CDR1 and CDR2: SGHVS, FNYEAQ. With 0 bases removed from V and 2 bases from J, the gap between germline ends came to 11 bases. This CDR3 region has 15 residues. This CDR3 is CASSLAGTTTYEQYF. CDR3 nucleotides: TGTGCCAGCAGCTTAGCGGGGACGACAACCTACGAGCAGTACTTC. Looking up the rest from reference TRBV7-6 and TRBJ2-7 gives the full variable domain: GAGVSQSPRYKVTKRGQDVALRCDPISGHVSLYWYRQALGQGPEFLTYFNYEAQQDKSGLPNDRFSAERPEGSISTLTIQRTEQRDSAMYRCASSLAGTTTYEQYFGPGTRLTVT.

There are a few counts of this clonotype. The chain uses TRBV19 and TRBJ1-5; TRBD1 might be the D (6 bases). This CDR3 spans 14 amino acids. The germline V gene has CDR1 LNHDA and CDR2 SQIVND (reference sequence). V was shortened by 3 bases and J by 5 bases, with 11 bases between the two germline ends. In DNA form, the CDR3 reads TGTGCCAGTAGTATCACAGGGTACTATCAGCCCCAGCATTTT. It codes for CASSITGYYQPQHF.

This clonotype was seen only a few times. The CDR3 is CASSEFRLRDTQYF. CDR3 sequence (DNA): TGCGCCAGCAGTGAGTTTAGGTTGCGAGATACGCAGTATTTT. The chain employs TRBV10-2 and TRBJ2-3; D is undetermined. The germline V and J ends were trimmed by 1 base and 5 bases, with 10 bases remaining between them. Germline V gives CDR1 WSHSY, CDR2 SAAADI. The CDR3 has 14 amino acids.

This clonotype showed up many times. The chain links TRBV9 to TRBJ2-1, with TRBD1 matching over 7 bases. CDR3 length: 15 residues. Trimming at V came to 4 bases and at J to 4 bases, leaving 8 bases not matched to a gene. Germline V lookup: CDR1 SGDLS, CDR2 YYNGEE. In nucleotides, the CDR3 is TGTGCCAGCAGCACCAGACAGGGATCTTACAATGAGCAGTTCTTC. It codes for CASSTRQGSYNEQFF.

The chain has TRBV7-9 and TRBJ1-2; D unclear. Trimming shortened V by 1 base and J by 7 bases, and 7 bases separated the two germline ends. This CDR3 has 12 amino acids. Germline CDR1 reads SEHNR; CDR2 reads FQNEAQ (reference sequence). CDR3 coding DNA: TGTGCCAGCAGCTTAGTCCGGGGTGGCTACACCTTC. It yields the protein CASSLVRGGYTF.

This clonotype came up a few times. The V gene is TRBV3-1, the J gene TRBJ2-7; D is possibly TRBD1 (5 bases). Germline CDR1 reads LGHDT; CDR2 reads YNNKEL (reference sequence). This CDR3 contains 13 residues. V was trimmed by 5 bases and J by 2 bases, leaving 10 bases between them. CDR3 nucleotide sequence: TGTGCCAGCAGCAACACAGGCGCCTACGAGCAGTACTTC. Translation gives CASSNTGAYEQYF.

This clonotype has a handful of counts. The chain couples TRBV3-1 to TRBJ2-7; TRBD2 agrees at 10 bases. After removal of 5 bases from V and 1 base from J, the junction contained 5 bases not matched to a gene. Germline lookup yields CDR1 LGHDT and CDR2 YNNKEL (reference sequence). This CDR3 is built from 15 residues. This CDR3 is CASSSYSGGSYEQYF. Written as DNA, the CDR3 is TGTGCCAGCAGCTCATATAGCGGGGGGTCCTACGAGCAGTACTTC.

This chain links TRBV10-3 with TRBJ1-6; D possibly corresponds to TRBD1 (5 bases). Germline loops: CDR1 ENHRY, CDR2 SYGVKD. Trimming removed 6 bases from V and 8 bases from J, with 17 bases in between. This CDR3 is 15 amino acids long. The CDR3 loop is CAISEERLQDSPLHF. For the CDR3, the DNA is TGTGCCATCAGCGAAGAGCGGTTACAGGATTCACCCCTCCACTTT.

The CDR3 DNA follows: TGTGCCAGCAGTTTATGGGGGACCGGGACAGGGTTGAATGAGCAGTTCTTC. It specifies CASSLWGTGTGLNEQFF. The chain recombines TRBV27 with TRBJ2-1, with 9 positions matching TRBD1. Losses at the gene ends were 1 base for V and 7 bases for J; bases not matched to a gene: 11. Germline CDR1 is MNHEY and CDR2 is SMNVEV (reference sequence). The CDR3 covers 17 residues.

This clonotype was observed many times. The J gene is TRBJ1-5, the V gene TRBV28; D gene uncertain. The CDR3 is 16 amino acids. CDR1 and CDR2 (germline): MDHEN, SYDVKM. Trimming removed 2 bases at V and 3 bases at J, with 14 bases between. CDR3 bases: TGTGCCAGCAGTTTAGTGGGGTTTAGGGCCAATCAGCCCCAGCATTTT. It specifies CASSLVGFRANQPQHF.

Turning to this clonotype: Since a much larger clone is just one base distant, this may be a read error. The chain is built from TRBV12-3 or TRBV12-4 and TRBJ2-4; weak D call: TRBD1 (5 bases). The V and J ends lost 2 bases and 5 bases respectively, with 13 bases between them. The CDR3 totals 15 residues. The CDR3, as DNA: TGTGCCAGCAGTTTATATTCTGGGGCGGAAAACATTCAGTACTTC. Amino acid sequence: CASSLYSGAENIQYF.

About this clonotype: A much larger clone sits a single nucleotide away, making a read error possible. This rearrangement joins TRBV12-3 or TRBV12-4 to TRBJ2-2; no reliable D call. The CDR3 is 16 amino acids. V lost 5 bases and J lost 2, with 15 bases in between. CDR3 DNA: TGTGCCAGCAGTGTCGTTAGTCAGAAAAACACCGGGGAGCTGTTTTTT. It codes for CASSVVSQKNTGELFF.